This TCR beta chain was identified in a study of blood T cell repertoires in COVID-19. The wider study: Acute-phase and convalescent COVID-19 samples originated in the United States, Italy and Spain. The cDNA or gDNA used as material had been derived from T cells, B-cell-depleted T cells, or PBMCs.

The V and J ends lost 1 base and 6 bases, in that order; junction bases with no gene match: 6. Germline CDR1 is MNHEY and CDR2 is SVGAGI. CDR3 length: 16 residues. Original processing methods: Amplification of reference gene primers provided the estimated nucleated cell counts. TCRdb keeps only in-frame clones here, not all; method: immunoSEQ multiplex PCR. The V and J calls and clone size are taken from that table; D and trimming were inferred from the DNA. The repertoire consists of fewer than 200,000 clones, with approximately 84% occurring once and the leading ten covering roughly 1%. The sequencing input was peripheral blood. V is TRBV6-5 and J is TRBJ2-1; 10 nucleotides agree with TRBD2. The receptor comes from a man between 40 and 49 years old with acute or convalescent COVID-19. CDR3 sequence reads: CASSYFPSGGTNEQFF. The CDR3 DNA reads as TGTGCCAGCAGTTACTTCCCTAGCGGGGGAACCAATGAGCAGTTCTTC.